This T cell receptor (beta chain) derives from a study of early T cells in non-severe SARS-CoV-2 infection. The wider study: Sequencing used unsorted whole-blood bulk RNA, so chains lack pairing.

Molecules of cDNA were individually given unique molecular identifiers that were attached to them. TCRdb independently ran MiXCR on the 5' RACE reads; one entry per CDR3 protein. In the table there are roughly 66,000 distinct CDR3 sequences, 8% to 9.5% of which are singletons. This clonotype was seen many times. This CDR3 comprises 17 residues. In germline, CDR1 is MGHRA, CDR2 YSYEKL. V lost 0 bases, J lost 4 bases, and 3 bases stayed unmatched. The sequenced sample consisted of whole blood. The sequence came from an adult who was a healthcare worker with PCR-confirmed SARS-CoV-2 infection or an uninfected control (not recorded which). The genes are TRBV4-1 and TRBJ2-3; 14 bases match TRBD2. The CDR3 DNA sequence: TGCGCCAGCAGCCAAGAGGGACTAGCGGGAGAGGCAGATACGCAGTATTTT. The encoded protein is CASSQEGLAGEADTQYF.